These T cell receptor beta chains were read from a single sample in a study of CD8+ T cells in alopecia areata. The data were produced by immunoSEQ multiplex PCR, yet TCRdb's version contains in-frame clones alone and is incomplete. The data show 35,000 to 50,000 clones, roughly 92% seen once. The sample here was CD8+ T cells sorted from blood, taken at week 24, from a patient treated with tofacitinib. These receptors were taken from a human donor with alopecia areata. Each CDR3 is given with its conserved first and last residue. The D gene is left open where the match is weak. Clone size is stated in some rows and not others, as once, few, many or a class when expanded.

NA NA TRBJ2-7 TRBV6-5 TGTGCCAGCAGTCCACAGGGAACCGAGCAGTACTTC CASSPQGTEQYF
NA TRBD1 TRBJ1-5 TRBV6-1 TGTGCCAGCAGTCCTCCCCCAGGGGGGAATCAGCCCCAGCATTTT CASSPPPGGNQPQHF
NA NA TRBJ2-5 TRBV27 TGTGCCAGCAGTTTATTGGCAATGGATGAGACCCAGTACTTC CASSLLAMDETQYF
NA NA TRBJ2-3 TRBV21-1 TGTGCCAGCAGCCCTAAGGCGGGCGGGGGGGACCCTAGCACAGATACGCAGTATTTT CASSPKAGGGDPSTDTQYF
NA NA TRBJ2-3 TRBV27 TGTGCCAGCCAAACGGCTTCGCTTAGCACAGATACGCAGTATTTT CASQTASLSTDTQYF
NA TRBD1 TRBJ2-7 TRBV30 TGTGCCTGGGGGGAGACAGGGCTCCACGAGCAGTACTTC CAWGETGLHEQYF
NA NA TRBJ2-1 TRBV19 TGTGCCAGTAGTATCTTCGGGGGGCCAGATGAGCAGTTCTTC CASSIFGGPDEQFF
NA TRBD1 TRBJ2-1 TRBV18 TGTGCCAGCTCACTTACTGACAGGGTTAACAATGAGCAGTTCTTC CASSLTDRVNNEQFF
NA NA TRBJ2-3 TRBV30 TGTGCCTGGAGTGTTTTGGGTGCGGATACGCAGTATTTT CAWSVLGADTQYF
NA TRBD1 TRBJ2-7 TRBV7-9 TGTGCCAGCAGCCAAGAGACAGGGGCGTTCTACGAGCAGTACTTC CASSQETGAFYEQYF
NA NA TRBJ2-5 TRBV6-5 TGTGCCAGCAGCACCTTCAGGGCGGAGACCCAGTACTTC CASSTFRAETQYF
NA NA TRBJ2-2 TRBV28 TGTGCCAGCAGACCTAAGGGGGTGAACACCGGGGAGCTGTTTTTT CASRPKGVNTGELFF
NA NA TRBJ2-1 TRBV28 TGTGCCAGCAGTTTCCCCCTTGGAGAAAATAGCTCCTACAATGAGCAGTTCTTC CASSFPLGENSSYNEQFF
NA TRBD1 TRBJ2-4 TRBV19 TGTGCCAGTAGTCCGGATTGGGACAGGGGGGCGAACATTCAGTACTTC CASSPDWDRGANIQYF
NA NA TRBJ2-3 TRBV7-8 TGTGCCAGCAGCGCCAGGGGCTATACGCAGTATTTT CASSARGYTQYF
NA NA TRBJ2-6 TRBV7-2 TGTGCCAGCAGCTTAGGTTTTGGTTCTGCACTAGGCGTCCTGACTTTC CASSLGFGSALGVLTF
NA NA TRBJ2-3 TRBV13 TGTGCCAGCAGCAACCGGGAGTCCTATCCCCTCACAGATACGCAGTATTTT CASSNRESYPLTDTQYF
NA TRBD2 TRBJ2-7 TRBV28 TGTGCCAGCAGGACCTACGCGAGCGGGGGGTTAGAGCAGTACTTC CASRTYASGGLEQYF
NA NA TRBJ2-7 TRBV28 TGTGCCAGCAGCTTCAGCTCTAGCGCCGGGGTGCGGGAGCAGTACTTC CASSFSSSAGVREQYF
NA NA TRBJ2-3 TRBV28 TGTGCCAGCAGATTCGGGACAATTCGGCCAGATACGCAGTATTTT CASRFGTIRPDTQYF
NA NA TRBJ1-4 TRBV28 TGTGCCAGCAGGTCGGCAGCAACTAATGAAAAACTGTTTTTT CASRSAATNEKLFF
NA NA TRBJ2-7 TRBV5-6 TGTGCCAGCAGCTTGTCCGGGATCGAGCCCAACTCCTACGAGCAGTACTTC CASSLSGIEPNSYEQYF
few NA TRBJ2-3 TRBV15 TGTGCCACCAGCAGTAAACGTGGGGATACGCAGTATTTT CATSSKRGDTQYF
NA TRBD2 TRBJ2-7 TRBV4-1 TGCGCCAGCAGCCAAGAACGGAGTAGCGGGGGATACGAGCAGTACTTC CASSQERSSGGYEQYF
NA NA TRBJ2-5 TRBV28 TGTGCCAGCAGAAGCTTTCAGGGTTCCCAAGAGACCCAGTACTTC CASRSFQGSQETQYF
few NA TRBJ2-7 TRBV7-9 TGTGCCAGCAGCTTAGGATCCTACGAGCAGTACTTC CASSLGSYEQYF
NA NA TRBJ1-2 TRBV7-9 TGTGCCAGCAGTTCGACGGATTATGGCTACACCTTC CASSSTDYGYTF
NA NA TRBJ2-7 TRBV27 TGTGCCAGCAGTACCCAGACAAGAACCTACGAGCAGTACTTC CASSTQTRTYEQYF
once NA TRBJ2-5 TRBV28 TGTGCCAGCAGATACCGGGCCCAAGAGACCCAGTACTTC CASRYRAQETQYF
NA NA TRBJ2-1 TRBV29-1 TGCAGTGCCCCTGAAGGGGATGAGCAGTTCTTC CSAPEGDEQFF
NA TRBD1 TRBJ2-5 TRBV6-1 TGTGCCAGTAGTTTACAGGGGGAACAAGAGACCCAGTACTTC CASSLQGEQETQYF
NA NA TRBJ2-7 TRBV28 TGTGCCAGCAGTTTCCAACGGGAGCAGTACTTC CASSFQREQYF
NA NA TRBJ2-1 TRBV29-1 TGCAGCGTTGGAGGGACCTCCACCGGTTCCTACAATGAGCAGTTCTTC CSVGGTSTGSYNEQFF
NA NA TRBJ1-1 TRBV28 TGTGCCAGCAGGGGGTGGGGCACTGAAGCTTTCTTT CASRGWGTEAFF
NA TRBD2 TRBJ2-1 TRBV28 TGTGCCAGCAGTTTAGGTCCCTTTGGCGGGGGGGCGAATGAGCAGTTCTTC CASSLGPFGGGANEQFF
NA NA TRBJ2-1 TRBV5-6 TGTGCCAGCAGCTTGGTAGCTGGCGGGGGCCCGTACAATGAGCAGTTCTTC CASSLVAGGGPYNEQFF
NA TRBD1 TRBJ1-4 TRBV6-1 TGTGCCAGCAGTGAAGGGACAGGGGTTGAAAAACTGTTTTTT CASSEGTGVEKLFF
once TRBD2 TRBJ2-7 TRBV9 TGTGCCAGCAGCATTACTATAGCGGGGGGGCCTGGAGAGCAGTACTTC CASSITIAGGPGEQYF
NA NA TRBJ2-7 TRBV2 TGTGCCAGCAGTGAACGGCCGTACGAGCAGTACTTC CASSERPYEQYF
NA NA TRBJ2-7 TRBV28 TGTGCCAGCAGTTTAGCAGGGACGACCTACGAGCAGTACTTC CASSLAGTTYEQYF
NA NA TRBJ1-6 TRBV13 TGTGCCAGCAGCTTAGGACAGGCGAGGTTCTATAATTCACCCCTCCACTTT CASSLGQARFYNSPLHF
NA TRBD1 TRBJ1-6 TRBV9 TGTGCCAGCAGCCTGGACAGGGGTCCTAATTCACCCCTCCACTTT CASSLDRGPNSPLHF
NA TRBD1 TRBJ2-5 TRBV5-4 TGTGCCAGCAGCTTGACAGGGGGTTGGGGAGAGACCCAGTACTTC CASSLTGGWGETQYF
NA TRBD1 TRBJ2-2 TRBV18 TGTGCCAGCTCACCAATTGGGACAGCCCCAAACACCGGGGAGCTGTTTTTT CASSPIGTAPNTGELFF
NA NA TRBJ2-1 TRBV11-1 TGTGCCAGCAGCTTAGGGGCAGACTCTGACAATGAGCAGTTCTTC CASSLGADSDNEQFF
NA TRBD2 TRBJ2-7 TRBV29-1 TGCAGCGTTACCTCACTAGCGGGGGGCTCCTACGAGCAGTACTTC CSVTSLAGGSYEQYF
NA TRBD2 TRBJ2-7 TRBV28 TGTGCCAGCAGACTCTCTAGCGGGGGGGGCAACGAGCAGTACTTC CASRLSSGGGNEQYF
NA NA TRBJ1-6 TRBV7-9 TGTGCCAGCACGACCTATAATTCACCCCTCCACTTT CASTTYNSPLHF
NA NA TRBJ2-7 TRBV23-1 TGCGCCAGCAGTCAGCCGACCGAAGACGAGCAGTACTTC CASSQPTEDEQYF